This entry describes one TCR beta chain. Antigen specificity is unknown. The length of the CDR3 is 13 residues. Trimming left V 6 bases short and J 3 bases short, with 10 bases between. CDR1 and CDR2 (germline): SNHLY, FYNNEI. This record comes from a study of CD8+CD57+ T cells in acquired aplastic anemia. As for the study in general: Sorted CD4+ and CD8+ cells yielded around 3.2 ug of DNA on average.

General study findings and limits: The study found no significant CD8+ Simpson's diversity difference between patients and controls. Almost 30 sequences, all CD8+ CDR3, were shared between patients and controls.

TCR beta VDJ and CDR3 profiles were obtained from a genomic DNA template. Via MiXCR, TCRdb re-called the reads, giving one row per CDR3 protein. Seen here are about 270,000 distinct CDR3 sequences, approximately 55% observed once, and the top ten hold 7% to 9%. This sequence originates from a human donor with severe aplastic anemia or a healthy control (not recorded which). The chain recombines TRBV2 with TRBJ2-3, with a weak D call TRBD1 (6 bases). Sequencing was done on a sample of sorted CD4+, CD8+, or CD8+CD57+ T cells (not recorded which) from PBMCs. The CDR3 sequence: CASSITGTDTQYF. CDR3 in DNA: TGTGCCAGCAGCATTACAGGGACAGATACGCAGTATTTT.